This passage covers 3 T cell receptor beta chains from one sample sequenced in a study of shared clonotypes between healthy human individuals. Some clones are missing from TCRdb's copy, which holds only in-frame ones; the method was immunoSEQ multiplex PCR. The sample consists of some 680,000 clones, about 80% of them appearing once. Sample: memory CD4+ T cells sorted from blood. Described subset: CD45RA-negative fraction. These receptors were collected from a woman younger than 45 in good health.

The J gene is TRBJ1-2, the V gene TRBV28; D call uncertain. CDR1 is MDHEN and CDR2 is SYDVKM in the germline V gene. This CDR3 is built from 13 residues. With 3 bases removed from V and 2 bases from J, the gap between germline ends came to 7 bases. CDR3: CASSFGRNYGYTF. CDR3 DNA: TGTGCCAGCAGTTTCGGCCGGAACTATGGCTACACCTTC.

This chain joins TRBV2 and TRBJ1-1, with 9 bases fitting TRBD1. The CDR3 has 13 amino acids. With V trimmed by 8 bases and J by 3 bases, 4 bases remained unmatched. CDR1 is SNHLY, CDR2 FYNNEI, per germline. The CDR3 sequence: CASDGTGHTEAFF. The CDR3 DNA sequence: TGTGCCAGCGATGGGACAGGGCACACTGAAGCTTTCTTT.

V is TRBV28 and J is TRBJ2-7; 7 positions match TRBD1. Germline loops: CDR1 MDHEN, CDR2 SYDVKM. The ends lost 6 bases at V and 5 bases at J; junction bases unmatched: 16. The CDR3 is 16 residues long. The CDR3 DNA follows: TGTGCCAGCAGCCCCAAACGAATGACAGGGAGACACGAGCAGTACTTC. Protein product: CASSPKRMTGRHEQYF.